The 22 T cell receptor beta chains reported below all come from one sample, sequenced in a study of T-cell memory formation after mild COVID-19. TCRdb passed the 5' RACE reads through MiXCR, listing each CDR3 protein once. This table holds about 340,000 distinct CDR3 sequences, 15% to 20% found once. Sequenced sample: PBMCs or a T cell subset sorted from them (not recorded which). These receptors were collected from a man aged 18 to 30 who had mild COVID-19 (a few samples of this study predate the infection). Cell type and time point are not known.

This clonotype was detected ten times or more. V usage is TRBV2 and J usage is TRBJ2-2, with D unclear. Germline V CDR1 and CDR2: SNHLY, FYNNEI. V was shortened by 6 bases and J by 1 base, with 15 bases between the two germline ends. The CDR3 is 16 amino acids. The CDR3 DNA sequence: TGTGCCAGCAGGCAGCGTTTGGGTAGGAACACCGGGGAGCTGTTTTTT. This sequence encodes CASRQRLGRNTGELFF. Full variable domain (missing parts from reference TRBV2 and TRBJ2-2): EPEVTQTPSHQVTQMGQEVILRCVPISNHLYFYWYRQILGQKVEFLVSFYNNEISEKSEIFDDQFSVERPDGSNFTLKIRSTKLEDSAMYFCASRQRLGRNTGELFFGEGSRLTVL.

Many counts were recorded for this clonotype. The chain uses TRBV7-8 and TRBJ1-3; 9 bases align to TRBD1. The CDR3 consists of 14 residues. Trimming removed 5 bases from V and 4 bases from J; junction bases left unmatched: 3. CDR1 and CDR2 from the germline V gene are SGHVS and FQNEAQ. The CDR3 loop reads CASSVGTGGNTIYF. The CDR3 DNA reads TGTGCCAGCAGCGTCGGGACAGGGGGAAACACCATATATTTT.

This chain connects TRBV19 to TRBJ1-2, with D tentatively TRBD1 (6 bases). The CDR3 totals 12 residues. Germline V gene sequence: CDR1 LNHDA, CDR2 SQIVND (reference sequence). Between the trimmed V and J ends, which lost 9 bases and 3 bases, there was a span of 11 bases. This CDR3 is CASLQGYYGYTF. The DNA for the CDR3 is TGTGCCAGCTTACAGGGCTACTATGGCTACACCTTC.

This clonotype turned up a few times. J is TRBJ2-5 and V is TRBV5-1; D perhaps matches TRBD1 (6 bases). The CDR3 is made up of 17 amino acids. Germline lookup yields CDR1 SGHRS and CDR2 YFSETQ. Trimming took off 1 base at V and 1 base at J, with 17 bases between the two ends. This CDR3 reads CASSLRPEGVGQETQYF. CDR3 sequence (DNA): TGCGCCAGCAGCTTGCGCCCTGAGGGGGTAGGCCAAGAGACCCAGTACTTC. Full variable domain (remainder filled in from reference TRBV5-1 and TRBJ2-5): KAGVTQTPRYLIKTRGQQVTLSCSPISGHRSVSWYQQTPGQGLQFLFEYFSETQRNKGNFPGRFSGRQFSNSRSEMNVSTLELGDSALYLCASSLRPEGVGQETQYFGPGTRLLVL.

In its sample, this clonotype was seen a few times. The rearrangement links TRBV10-3 to TRBJ2-3, with D perhaps being TRBD1 or TRBD2 (6 bases each). V was pared by 11 bases and J by 6 bases, with 18 bases between. The CDR3 has 13 amino acids. The germline CDR1 and CDR2 sequences are ENHRY and SYGVKD. CDR3 residues: CAYGGAGKDTQYF. As DNA, the CDR3 is TGTGCCTACGGGGGCGCAGGGAAGGATACGCAGTATTTT.

This chain links TRBV18 with TRBJ2-7, with 8 bases aligning to TRBD1. Germline V gene data show CDR1 as KGHSH and CDR2 as LQKENI. This CDR3 is 16 amino acids long. Unmatched junction bases numbered 13, after V lost 3 bases and J lost 6 bases. The CDR3 here is CASSPPPRTGSPEQYF. CDR3 coding DNA: TGTGCCAGCTCACCGCCGCCTCGGACAGGGAGTCCCGAGCAGTACTTC.

This clonotype has ten or more counts. The V and J genes are TRBV12-3 or TRBV12-4 and TRBJ1-2; no clear D. The V end was cut by 1 base, the J end by 8 bases, with 11 bases between. This CDR3 region has 13 residues. CDR3 DNA: TGTGCCAGCAGTTTAGGAGCTGCGGGCGGCTACACCTTC. It codes for CASSLGAAGGYTF.

The CDR3 reads CASSFLQRPYGYTF. In DNA, the CDR3 is TGTGCCAGCAGCTTCCTACAGCGCCCCTATGGCTACACCTTC. This chain joins TRBV7-9 and TRBJ1-2, with D unclear. The CDR3 is 14 amino acids. Trimming left V 3 bases short and J 4 bases short, with 12 bases between. The germline V gene encodes CDR1 SEHNR and CDR2 FQNEAQ (reference sequence).

V and J are TRBV9 and TRBJ2-1; 7 bases line up with TRBD2. Germline assignment: CDR1 SGDLS and CDR2 YYNGEE. The ends lost 3 bases at V and 14 bases at J; junction bases unmatched: 11. The CDR3 is 13 amino acids. The chain's CDR3 is CASSGASGTKEFF. The CDR3 coding sequence is TGTGCCAGCAGCGGGGCTTCGGGGACTAAAGAGTTCTTC.

In its sample, this clonotype was seen many times. V and J are TRBV20-1 and TRBJ1-2; no definite D call. The CDR3 loop spans 14 amino acids. Trimming took 6 bases from V and 8 from J, leaving 22 bases between them. Germline V gene lookup returns CDR1 DFQATT and CDR2 SNEGSKA (reference sequence). CDR3 protein: CSARESGSLWGYTF. CDR3 nucleotides: TGCAGTGCCCGAGAAAGTGGCAGCCTATGGGGCTACACCTTC.

This clonotype came up a few times. This chain joins TRBV12-3 or TRBV12-4 and TRBJ1-6; no firm D call. Trimming stripped 8 bases from V and 0 bases from J, with 5 bases between. This CDR3 region has 13 residues. The CDR3 protein is CASGSSYNSPLHF. The CDR3 nucleotides read TGTGCCAGCGGAAGCTCCTATAATTCACCCCTCCACTTT.

The chain employs TRBV12-3 or TRBV12-4 and TRBJ1-2; D is ambiguous. CDR3 size: 14 residues. The V gene lost 6 bases and the J gene lost 6 bases, with 17 bases spanning the gap. As DNA, the CDR3 is TGTGCCAGCAGCCGCCCGGGGAGAGCAGATGGCTACACCTTC. Its protein product is CASSRPGRADGYTF.

The V and J genes are TRBV6-2 or TRBV6-3 and TRBJ2-2, with unresolved D. This CDR3 spans 14 amino acids. Germline V gene data show CDR1 as MNHEY and CDR2 as SVGEGT. The germline V and J ends were trimmed by 7 bases and 4 bases, with 13 bases remaining between them. The CDR3 coding sequence is TGTGCCAGCACCGCATTTCCGCTCACCGGGGAGCTGTTTTTT. Encoded protein: CASTAFPLTGELFF.

This clonotype was picked up a small number of times. J is TRBJ1-3 and V is TRBV6-5; D is possibly TRBD1 (5 bases). CDR1 MNHEY and CDR2 SVGAGI come from the germline V gene. The V end was cut by 2 bases, the J end by 0 bases, with 14 bases between. This CDR3 comprises 17 residues. The CDR3 DNA follows: TGTGCCAGCAGTTACGGCGGGGGAGGCTTCTCTGGAAACACCATATATTTT. Translation: CASSYGGGGFSGNTIYF.

This chain connects TRBV20-1 to TRBJ1-5; 8 bases are a match to TRBD1. Germline loops: CDR1 DFQATT, CDR2 SNEGSKA (reference sequence). V was pared by 3 bases and J by 4 bases, with 5 bases of the junction left unmatched. This CDR3 region has 14 residues. CDR3 sequence (DNA): TGCAGTGCTAGGAAACAGGGGGGGAATCAGCCCCAGCATTTT. Its protein product is CSARKQGGNQPQHF.

This clonotype was seen only a few times. The V call is TRBV7-9, the J call TRBJ2-5, with 12 positions matching TRBD2. From germline, CDR1 is SEHNR and CDR2 FQNEAQ (reference sequence). With 7 bases clipped from V and 1 base from J, the junction kept 7 bases outside the gene matches. The CDR3 length is 16 residues. The CDR3 sequence is CASTPRTSGAQETQYF. CDR3 nucleotide sequence: TGTGCCAGCACCCCTCGGACTAGCGGGGCCCAAGAGACCCAGTACTTC.

This clonotype has more than one count but fewer than ten. The chain joins TRBV7-2 to TRBJ2-3, with 8 nucleotides matching TRBD2. From germline, CDR1 is SGHTA and CDR2 FQGNSA. The CDR3 contains 13 residues. The junction had 4 bases not matched to a gene; V was cut back by 6 bases and J by 5 bases. The DNA of the CDR3 is TGTGCCAGCAGGGTTGCGGGGGGAGATACGCAGTATTTT. This codes for CASRVAGGDTQYF.

This clonotype was seen a few times. The gene calls are TRBV6-5 and TRBJ1-5; D is ambiguous. The CDR3 consists of 15 residues. V was cut by 0 bases and J by 2 bases, with 8 bases left in between. The germline V gene encodes CDR1 MNHEY and CDR2 SVGAGI. This CDR3 reads CASSYSGIGNQPQHF. In DNA, the CDR3 is TGTGCCAGCAGTTACTCAGGGATCGGCAATCAGCCCCAGCATTTT.

The V and J genes are TRBV10-3 and TRBJ2-1; D is tentatively TRBD1 or TRBD2 (5 bases each). CDR1 and CDR2 from the germline V gene are ENHRY and SYGVKD. The CDR3 sequence is 18 residues long. Trimming removed 6 bases from V and 2 bases from J, with 23 bases in between. CDR3 in DNA: TGTGCCATCAGCCACGGAAGCGGCCGGGACGTAGCCTACAATGAGCAGTTCTTC. Its protein product is CAISHGSGRDVAYNEQFF.

This rearrangement joins TRBV7-9 to TRBJ1-1; 7 nucleotides agree with TRBD1. The CDR3 loop spans 16 amino acids. With V trimmed by 3 bases and J by 4 bases, 11 bases remained unmatched. Germline CDR1 reads SEHNR; CDR2 reads FQNEAQ (reference sequence). The CDR3 DNA sequence: TGTGCCAGCAGCTTTTGGGCAGGGGGTATACCCACTGAAGCTTTCTTT. Its protein product is CASSFWAGGIPTEAFF.

This clonotype was recorded a few times. CDR3 amino acids: CASSLAAGDTQYF. The DNA of the CDR3 is TGTGCCAGCAGCTTAGCCGCGGGGGATACGCAGTATTTT. The chain employs TRBV7-2 and TRBJ2-3, with D possibly being TRBD2 (6 bases). V was cut by 0 bases and J by 6 bases, with 7 bases left in between. This CDR3 comprises 13 residues. Germline CDR1 SGHTA, CDR2 FQGNSA.

The chain is built from TRBV5-5 and TRBJ2-3; 7 bases are a match to TRBD1. Germline CDR1 SGHKS, CDR2 YYEKEE (reference sequence). The CDR3 is 14 amino acids. V lost 5 bases and J lost 6; bases outside the gene matches: 9. CDR3 nucleotides: TGTGCCAGCAGTCGACAGGGTCCGACTGATACGCAGTATTTT. It is translated as CASSRQGPTDTQYF.